A selection of T cell receptor beta chains follows, all from one sample in a study of cytomegalovirus exposure and HLA in healthy donors. TCRdb's table, derived via immunoSEQ multiplex PCR, lists solely in-frame clones and lacks some. The sample consists of roughly 130,000 clones, roughly 63% of them appearing once. The sequencing input was PBMCs. These receptors came from a man aged 25 to 40 in good health and CMV-seropositive. CDR3s include the opening cysteine and the closing phenylalanine or tryptophan. A D gene is named only where the DNA matches it firmly. Some rows mark clone size as missing; the rest say once, few, many or name a class of expanded clone.

DNA: TGTGCCAGCAGCCAGACAGGGGCTGGTAATGAAAAACTGTTTTTT; CDR3: CASSQTGAGNEKLFF; V: TRBV5-6; J: TRBJ1-4; D: TRBD1; size: NA
DNA: TGCGCCAGCAGCCAGGCCCGGACAGTTAATAATTCACCCCTCCACTTT; CDR3: CASSQARTVNNSPLHF; V: TRBV4-3; J: TRBJ1-6; D: NA; size: NA
DNA: TGTGCCAGCAGCTTAACGATTACTAGCGGGAGCCCCGGGGAGCTGTTTTTT; CDR3: CASSLTITSGSPGELFF; V: TRBV7-3; J: TRBJ2-2; D: TRBD2; size: NA
DNA: TGTGCCAGCAGTGTCGGGAGTCAGGACGCGGGAGGTGGCTACACCTTC; CDR3: CASSVGSQDAGGGYTF; V: TRBV2; J: TRBJ1-2; D: NA; size: NA
DNA: TGTGCCAGCAGTTTCGTACAGGGCTCTGGTGGCTACACCTTC; CDR3: CASSFVQGSGGYTF; V: TRBV27; J: TRBJ1-2; D: NA; size: NA
DNA: TGTGCCATCAGTGATCCGGGACAGGCTAACTATGGCTACACCTTC; CDR3: CAISDPGQANYGYTF; V: TRBV10-3; J: TRBJ1-2; D: TRBD1; size: once
DNA: TGTGCCAGCAGCGAATACAGGGGGCGCGGTGAGCAGTTCTTC; CDR3: CASSEYRGRGEQFF; V: TRBV7-6; J: TRBJ2-1; D: TRBD1; size: few
DNA: TGTGCCAGCAGGCTGATACAGGGAACGAACACTGAAGCTTTCTTT; CDR3: CASRLIQGTNTEAFF; V: TRBV2; J: TRBJ1-1; D: NA; size: NA
DNA: TGCGCCAGCAGCTTCGGCCAGGGGGCTAGTTTGGGAAACACCATATATTTT; CDR3: CASSFGQGASLGNTIYF; V: TRBV5-1; J: TRBJ1-3; D: TRBD1; size: NA
DNA: TGTGCCAGCAGCTTCGGTGGGAGCTCCTACAATGAGCAGTTCTTC; CDR3: CASSFGGSSYNEQFF; V: TRBV13; J: TRBJ2-1; D: NA; size: once
DNA: TGTGCCAGTAGTAACGAACAGGGCTCTGGGGCCAACGTCCTGACTTTC; CDR3: CASSNEQGSGANVLTF; V: TRBV19; J: TRBJ2-6; D: NA; size: NA
DNA: TGTGCCAGCAGCTTAGTTGGGACAGGGGTTCCCTACGAGCAGTACTTC; CDR3: CASSLVGTGVPYEQYF; V: TRBV7-2; J: TRBJ2-7; D: TRBD1; size: NA
DNA: TGTGCCAGCAGCTCGGGACAGGGAGGATCAACCAATGAGCAGTTCTTC; CDR3: CASSSGQGGSTNEQFF; V: TRBV5-4; J: TRBJ2-1; D: TRBD1; size: NA
DNA: TGTGCTAGTGGTTTGGGTAGCGGGAGTGAGACCCAGTACTTC; CDR3: CASGLGSGSETQYF; V: TRBV12-5; J: TRBJ2-5; D: TRBD2; size: few
DNA: TGTGCCACCAGGACCGGGACTGTTTCCTACGAGCAGTACTTC; CDR3: CATRTGTVSYEQYF; V: TRBV10-3; J: TRBJ2-7; D: NA; size: few
DNA: TGCGCCAGCAGCTTGGTTGGCAGGGGATTCACCGGGGAGCTGTTTTTT; CDR3: CASSLVGRGFTGELFF; V: TRBV5-1; J: TRBJ2-2; D: NA; size: NA
DNA: TGTGCCAGCAGTTTAGAAACCGGGATCTACAATGAGCAGTTCTTC; CDR3: CASSLETGIYNEQFF; V: TRBV27; J: TRBJ2-1; D: NA; size: few
DNA: TGTGCCAGCAGCCTTCATCCTGCGCCCTCCTACGAGCAGTACTTC; CDR3: CASSLHPAPSYEQYF; V: TRBV13; J: TRBJ2-7; D: NA; size: NA
DNA: TGTGCCAGCAGCCCGCTAGCGGGAGTATATCATACGCAGTATTTT; CDR3: CASSPLAGVYHTQYF; V: TRBV11-2; J: TRBJ2-3; D: TRBD2; size: NA
DNA: TGCAGCGTTGCACTAACAGGGGCCGGATCCCCCCCGCCAGTCTTC; CDR3: CSVALTGAGSPPPVF; V: TRBV29-1; J: TRBJ2-1; D: TRBD1; size: NA
DNA: TGTGCCAGCAGTGAACAGGGGTTAAATACGCAGTATTTT; CDR3: CASSEQGLNTQYF; V: TRBV6-1; J: TRBJ2-3; D: NA; size: NA
DNA: TGCGCCAGCAGCGTCGGGACAGGGGGATCCAATGAGCAGTTCTTC; CDR3: CASSVGTGGSNEQFF; V: TRBV5-1; J: TRBJ2-1; D: TRBD1; size: NA
DNA: TGTGCCAGCAGTGTCTCGCAGGGGGCTAGCGGCCTTTACGAGCAGTACTTC; CDR3: CASSVSQGASGLYEQYF; V: TRBV2; J: TRBJ2-7; D: NA; size: NA
DNA: TGTGCCAGTAGTATTTTTAAGGGGTCACCCCTCCACTTT; CDR3: CASSIFKGSPLHF; V: TRBV19; J: TRBJ1-6; D: NA; size: NA
DNA: TGTGCCAGCAGCTTAGTTCTGCGGGAGGAGGGAGAGCAGTTCTTC; CDR3: CASSLVLREEGEQFF; V: TRBV7-9; J: TRBJ2-1; D: TRBD2; size: NA
DNA: TGTGCCAGCAGCTCAAACAGGGACACTGAAGCTTTCTTT; CDR3: CASSSNRDTEAFF; V: TRBV7-2; J: TRBJ1-1; D: NA; size: few
DNA: TGTGCCAGCAGTGTGTCTAGCGGGAGACCCGGGGAGCTGTTTTTT; CDR3: CASSVSSGRPGELFF; V: TRBV6-1; J: TRBJ2-2; D: TRBD2; size: NA
DNA: TGTGCCAGCAGCCCAAGGACAGGGGGCTTCTCGGAGACCCAGTACTTC; CDR3: CASSPRTGGFSETQYF; V: TRBV7-6; J: TRBJ2-5; D: TRBD1; size: few
DNA: TGTGCCAGCGCCCGGACAGGGAACGCTGGCAATGAGCAGTTCTTC; CDR3: CASARTGNAGNEQFF; V: TRBV6-5; J: TRBJ2-1; D: TRBD1; size: NA
DNA: TGTGCCAGCAGCCCCGACCGGCAGGGCTATGGCTACACCTTC; CDR3: CASSPDRQGYGYTF; V: TRBV4-2; J: TRBJ1-2; D: NA; size: NA
DNA: TGTGCCAGTAGATTGCGGTTGGATTCGGATGGCTACACCTTC; CDR3: CASRLRLDSDGYTF; V: TRBV19; J: TRBJ1-2; D: NA; size: NA
DNA: TGTGCCAGCAGTTTCTCGTGGGGAGCATTAATCTCCACAGATACGCAGTATTTT; CDR3: CASSFSWGALISTDTQYF; V: TRBV28; J: TRBJ2-3; D: NA; size: NA
DNA: TGTGCCACCAGCAGAGCGTATACAGGGGGAGAGACCCAGTACTTC; CDR3: CATSRAYTGGETQYF; V: TRBV15; J: TRBJ2-5; D: TRBD1; size: NA
DNA: TGTGCCATCAGTGAGTCGTCTGACGAGCAGTACTTC; CDR3: CAISESSDEQYF; V: TRBV10-3; J: TRBJ2-7; D: NA; size: NA
DNA: TGTGCCTGGAGCCCTTGGACTGCCATCTCTGGAAACACCATATATTTT; CDR3: CAWSPWTAISGNTIYF; V: TRBV30; J: TRBJ1-3; D: NA; size: NA
DNA: TGCGCCAGCAGCCAAGATAGGGTCGGGCTAGCGGGGACCTACGAGCAGTACTTC; CDR3: CASSQDRVGLAGTYEQYF; V: TRBV4-3; J: TRBJ2-7; D: TRBD2; size: NA
DNA: TGCGCCAGCAGCTTTAGGAGGGGGACAGATAATGAAAAACTGTTTTTT; CDR3: CASSFRRGTDNEKLFF; V: TRBV4-1; J: TRBJ1-4; D: TRBD1; size: few
DNA: TGTGCCTGGAGCGAGGATTTGAACACTGAAGCTTTCTTT; CDR3: CAWSEDLNTEAFF; V: TRBV30; J: TRBJ1-1; D: NA; size: NA
DNA: TGTGCCAGCAGCGCCGAGGACAGTTCAGCTGGAAACACCATATATTTT; CDR3: CASSAEDSSAGNTIYF; V: TRBV7-9; J: TRBJ1-3; D: NA; size: NA
DNA: TGTGCCAGCAGCTTAACAGGGGATAATGCCGGGGAGCTGTTTTTT; CDR3: CASSLTGDNAGELFF; V: TRBV11-2; J: TRBJ2-2; D: TRBD1; size: NA
DNA: TGTGCCAGCAGCCCAAGCGGGAGAGGGAAAACCGGGGAGCTGTTTTTT; CDR3: CASSPSGRGKTGELFF; V: TRBV28; J: TRBJ2-2; D: TRBD2; size: NA
DNA: TGTGCCAGCAGCCTTAGGGGGACCTACTACAATGAGCAGTTCTTC; CDR3: CASSLRGTYYNEQFF; V: TRBV7-9; J: TRBJ2-1; D: NA; size: NA
DNA: TGTGCCAGCAGAGAAGCGGAATACTCCTACGAGCAGTACTTC; CDR3: CASREAEYSYEQYF; V: TRBV27; J: TRBJ2-7; D: NA; size: NA
DNA: TGCGCCAGCAGCTTGGGCGGATACACAGATACGCAGTATTTT; CDR3: CASSLGGYTDTQYF; V: TRBV5-1; J: TRBJ2-3; D: NA; size: NA
DNA: TGTGCCAGCAGCCCGTCACTAGTCTCCTACAATGAGCAGTTCTTC; CDR3: CASSPSLVSYNEQFF; V: TRBV7-9; J: TRBJ2-1; D: NA; size: once
DNA: TGTGCCAGCAGGTCAGAGGAGTACAATGAAAAACTGTTTTTT; CDR3: CASRSEEYNEKLFF; V: TRBV2; J: TRBJ1-4; D: NA; size: NA
DNA: TGTGCCAGCAGTCCTCAGGGATTTACCTATGGCTACACCTTC; CDR3: CASSPQGFTYGYTF; V: TRBV2; J: TRBJ1-2; D: NA; size: NA
DNA: TGTGCCAGCAGCCGAGGACAGGGAGTTTCGGAGACCCAGTACTTC; CDR3: CASSRGQGVSETQYF; V: TRBV11-3; J: TRBJ2-5; D: TRBD1; size: few
DNA: TGTGCCAGCAGTGAGGGGACAGGGCTAACAGATACGCAGTATTTT; CDR3: CASSEGTGLTDTQYF; V: TRBV2; J: TRBJ2-3; D: TRBD1; size: NA
DNA: TGTGCCAGTAGTAACCAGCTAGCGGGAGCCAGGGAGACCCAGTACTTC; CDR3: CASSNQLAGARETQYF; V: TRBV19; J: TRBJ2-5; D: TRBD2; size: few
DNA: TGTGCCAGCAGCTCCGGACTAGCCTACAATGAGCAGTTCTTC; CDR3: CASSSGLAYNEQFF; V: TRBV7-3; J: TRBJ2-1; D: TRBD2; size: NA
DNA: TGTGCCAGCAGCCGACGAGGCCTGAACACTGAAGCTTTCTTT; CDR3: CASSRRGLNTEAFF; V: TRBV6-5; J: TRBJ1-1; D: NA; size: NA
DNA: TGTGCCAGCAGCCAAGATCCTCGGGGGGGCACAGATACGCAGTATTTT; CDR3: CASSQDPRGGTDTQYF; V: TRBV4-2; J: TRBJ2-3; D: TRBD2; size: NA